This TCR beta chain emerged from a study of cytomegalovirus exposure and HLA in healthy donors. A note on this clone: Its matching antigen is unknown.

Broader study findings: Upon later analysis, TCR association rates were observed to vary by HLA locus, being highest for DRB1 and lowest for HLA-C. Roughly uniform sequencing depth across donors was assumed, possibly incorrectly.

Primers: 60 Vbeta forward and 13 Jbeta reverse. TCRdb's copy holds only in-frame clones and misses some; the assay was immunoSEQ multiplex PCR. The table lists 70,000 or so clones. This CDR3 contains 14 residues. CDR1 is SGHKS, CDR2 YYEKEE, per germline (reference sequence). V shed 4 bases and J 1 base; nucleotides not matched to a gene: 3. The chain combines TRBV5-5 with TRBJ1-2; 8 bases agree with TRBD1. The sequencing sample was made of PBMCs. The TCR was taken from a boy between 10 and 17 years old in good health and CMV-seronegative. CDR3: CASSPGQGNYGYTF. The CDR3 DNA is TGTGCCAGCAGCCCCGGACAGGGTAACTATGGCTACACCTTC.